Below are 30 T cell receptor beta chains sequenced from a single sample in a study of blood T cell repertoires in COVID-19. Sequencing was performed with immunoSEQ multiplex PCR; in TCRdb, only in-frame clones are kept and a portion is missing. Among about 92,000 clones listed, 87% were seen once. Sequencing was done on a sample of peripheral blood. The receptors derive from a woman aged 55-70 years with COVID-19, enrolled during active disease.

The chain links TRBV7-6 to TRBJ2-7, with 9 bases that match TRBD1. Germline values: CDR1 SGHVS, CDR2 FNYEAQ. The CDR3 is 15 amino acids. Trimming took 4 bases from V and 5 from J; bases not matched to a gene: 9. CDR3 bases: TGTGCCAGCAGCTCCCGGGACAGGGCGTACGACGAGCAGTACTTC. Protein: CASSSRDRAYDEQYF.

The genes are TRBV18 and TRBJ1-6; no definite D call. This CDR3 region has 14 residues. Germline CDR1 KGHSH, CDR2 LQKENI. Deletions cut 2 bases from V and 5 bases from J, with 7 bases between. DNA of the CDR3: TGTGCCAGCTCACCATCCGCAGATAATTCACCCCTCCACTTT. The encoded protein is CASSPSADNSPLHF.

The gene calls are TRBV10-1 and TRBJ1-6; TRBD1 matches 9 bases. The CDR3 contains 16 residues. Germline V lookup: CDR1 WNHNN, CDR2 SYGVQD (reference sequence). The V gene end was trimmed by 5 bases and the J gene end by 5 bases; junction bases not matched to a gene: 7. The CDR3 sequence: CASSPGQGRNNSPLHF. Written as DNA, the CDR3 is TGCGCCAGCAGTCCTGGACAGGGGAGGAATAATTCACCCCTCCACTTT.

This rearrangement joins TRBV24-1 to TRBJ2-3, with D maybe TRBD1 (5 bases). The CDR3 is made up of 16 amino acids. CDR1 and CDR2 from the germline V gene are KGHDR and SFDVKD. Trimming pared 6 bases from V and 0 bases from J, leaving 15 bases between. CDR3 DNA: TGTGCCACCAGTAGCTATGACAGCCTCAGCACAGATACGCAGTATTTT. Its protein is CATSSYDSLSTDTQYF.

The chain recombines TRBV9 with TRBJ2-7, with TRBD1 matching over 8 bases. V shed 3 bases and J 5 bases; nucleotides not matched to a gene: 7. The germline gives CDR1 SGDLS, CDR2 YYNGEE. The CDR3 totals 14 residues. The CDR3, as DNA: TGTGCCAGCAGCGCCGAAGGGACAGGCGACGAGCAGTACTTC. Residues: CASSAEGTGDEQYF. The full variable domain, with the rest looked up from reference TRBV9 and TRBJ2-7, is DSGVTQTPKHLITATGQRVTLRCSPRSGDLSVYWYQQSLDQGLQFLIQYYNGEERAKGNILERFSAQQFPDLHSELNLSSLELGDSALYFCASSAEGTGDEQYFGPGTRLTVT.

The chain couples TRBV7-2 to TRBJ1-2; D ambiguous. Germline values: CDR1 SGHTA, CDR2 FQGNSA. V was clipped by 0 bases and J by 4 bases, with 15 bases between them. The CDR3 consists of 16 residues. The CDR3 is CASSLALERDFYGYTF. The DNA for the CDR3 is TGTGCCAGCAGCTTAGCGCTCGAACGAGATTTCTATGGCTACACCTTC.

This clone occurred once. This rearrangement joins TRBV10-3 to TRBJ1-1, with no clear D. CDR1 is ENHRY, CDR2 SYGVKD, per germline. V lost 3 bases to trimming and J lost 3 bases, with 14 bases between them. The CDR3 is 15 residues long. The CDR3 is CAISDADLRDTEAFF. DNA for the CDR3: TGTGCCATCAGTGACGCGGACCTGAGGGACACTGAAGCTTTCTTT.

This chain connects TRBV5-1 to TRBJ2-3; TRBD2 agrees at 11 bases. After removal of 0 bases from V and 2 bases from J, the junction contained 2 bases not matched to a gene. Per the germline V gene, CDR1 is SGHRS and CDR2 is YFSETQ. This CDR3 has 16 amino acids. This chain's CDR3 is CASSLGLAGNTDTQYF. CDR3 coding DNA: TGCGCCAGCAGCTTGGGACTAGCGGGGAACACAGATACGCAGTATTTT.

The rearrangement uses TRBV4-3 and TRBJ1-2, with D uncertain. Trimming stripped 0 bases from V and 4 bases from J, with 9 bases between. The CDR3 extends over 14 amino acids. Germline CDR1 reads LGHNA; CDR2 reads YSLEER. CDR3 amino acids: CASSQEWSTYGYTF. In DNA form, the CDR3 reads TGCGCCAGCAGCCAAGAATGGAGCACCTATGGCTACACCTTC.

The CDR3: CASSSGQGVEAFF. The CDR3, as DNA: TGCGCCAGCAGCTCGGGACAGGGGGTTGAAGCTTTCTTT. The chain joins TRBV5-1 to TRBJ1-1, with TRBD1 identical over 11 bases. The junction had 2 bases not matched to a gene; V was cut back by 3 bases and J by 7 bases. Germline CDR1 SGHRS, CDR2 YFSETQ. The CDR3 totals 13 residues.

CDR3 in amino acids: CASSLVGQDNEKLFF. The CDR3 coding sequence is TGCGCCAGCAGCTTGGTGGGACAGGATAATGAAAAACTGTTTTTT. The chain couples TRBV5-1 to TRBJ1-4; 8 bases agree with TRBD1. The junction had 2 bases not matched to a gene; V was cut back by 0 bases and J by 4 bases. The CDR3 runs 15 residues. Germline assignment: CDR1 SGHRS and CDR2 YFSETQ.

This chain's CDR3 is CASNPGQGGSYEQYF. The CDR3 nucleotides read TGCGCCAGCAACCCGGGACAGGGAGGTTCGTACGAGCAGTACTTC. The chain uses TRBV10-2 and TRBJ2-7; 9 nucleotides match TRBD1. V shed 7 bases, J shed 4 bases, and the junction held 11 bases outside the gene matches. Germline V gene lookup returns CDR1 WSHSY and CDR2 SAAADI. The CDR3 is made up of 15 amino acids.

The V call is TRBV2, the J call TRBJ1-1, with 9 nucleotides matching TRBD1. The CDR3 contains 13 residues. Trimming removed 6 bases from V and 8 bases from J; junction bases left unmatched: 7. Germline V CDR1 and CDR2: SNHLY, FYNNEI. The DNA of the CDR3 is TGTGCCAGCAGAGAAACCGGGACAGGGGAAGCTTTCTTT. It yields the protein CASRETGTGEAFF.

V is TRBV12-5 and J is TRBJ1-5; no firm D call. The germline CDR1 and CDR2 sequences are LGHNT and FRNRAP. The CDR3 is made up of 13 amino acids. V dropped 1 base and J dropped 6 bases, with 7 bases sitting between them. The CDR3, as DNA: TGTGCTAGTGGTTTGGAGACTGGTCAGCCCCAGCATTTT. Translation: CASGLETGQPQHF.

The CDR3 DNA reads TGTGCCAGCAGCGCAGACAGGGGGCTTAACTATGGCTACACCTTC. Its protein product is CASSADRGLNYGYTF. The V call is TRBV7-9, the J call TRBJ1-2; 10 bases are a match to TRBD1. Germline CDR1 SEHNR, CDR2 FQNEAQ (reference sequence). The CDR3 runs to 15 residues. The V gene end was trimmed by 5 bases and the J gene end by 1 base; junction bases not matched to a gene: 4.

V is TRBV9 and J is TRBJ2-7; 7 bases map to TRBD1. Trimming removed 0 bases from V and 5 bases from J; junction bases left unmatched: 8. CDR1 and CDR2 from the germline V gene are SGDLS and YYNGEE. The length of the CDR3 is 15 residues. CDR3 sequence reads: CASSVVDREINEQYF. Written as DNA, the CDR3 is TGTGCCAGCAGCGTAGTTGACAGGGAAATCAACGAGCAGTACTTC.

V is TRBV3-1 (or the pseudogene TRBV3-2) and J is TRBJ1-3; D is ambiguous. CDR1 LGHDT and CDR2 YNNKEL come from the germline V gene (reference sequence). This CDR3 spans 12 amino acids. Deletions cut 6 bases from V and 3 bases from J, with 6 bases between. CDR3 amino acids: CASREGGNTIYF. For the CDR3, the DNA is TGTGCCAGCAGAGAGGGTGGAAACACCATATATTTT.

CDR3 protein: CASSDTSGSRGTQYF. The DNA for the CDR3 is TGTGCCAGCAGTGATACTAGCGGGTCCCGGGGGACCCAGTACTTC. V gene TRBV2 combines with J gene TRBJ2-5, with 9 bases fitting TRBD2. The germline V gene encodes CDR1 SNHLY and CDR2 FYNNEI. Trimming took 3 bases from V and 7 from J; bases not matched to a gene: 9. This CDR3 is built from 15 residues.

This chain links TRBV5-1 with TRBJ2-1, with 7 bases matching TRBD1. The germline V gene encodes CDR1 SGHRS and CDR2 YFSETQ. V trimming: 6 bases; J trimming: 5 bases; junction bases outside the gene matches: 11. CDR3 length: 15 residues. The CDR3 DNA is TGCGCCAGCAACACGGGACAGTCCGTCGACAATGAGCAGTTCTTC. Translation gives CASNTGQSVDNEQFF.

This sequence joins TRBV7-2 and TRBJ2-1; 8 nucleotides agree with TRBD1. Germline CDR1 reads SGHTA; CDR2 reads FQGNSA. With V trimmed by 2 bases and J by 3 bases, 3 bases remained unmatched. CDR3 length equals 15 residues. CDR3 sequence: CASSLLGQGYNEQFF. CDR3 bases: TGTGCCAGCAGCTTATTAGGACAGGGCTACAATGAGCAGTTCTTC. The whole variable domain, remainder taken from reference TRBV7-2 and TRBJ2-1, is GAGVSQSPSNKVTEKGKDVELRCDPISGHTALYWYRQSLGQGLEFLIYFQGNSAPDKSGLPSDRFSAERTGGSVSTLTIQRTQQEDSAVYLCASSLLGQGYNEQFFGPGTRLTVL.

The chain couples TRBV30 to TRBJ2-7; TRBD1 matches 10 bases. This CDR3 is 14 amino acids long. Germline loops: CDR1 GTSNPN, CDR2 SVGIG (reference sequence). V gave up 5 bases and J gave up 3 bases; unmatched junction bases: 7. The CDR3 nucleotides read TGTGCCTGGGGTGGGGACAGGGGATTCTACGAGCAGTACTTC. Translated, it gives CAWGGDRGFYEQYF.

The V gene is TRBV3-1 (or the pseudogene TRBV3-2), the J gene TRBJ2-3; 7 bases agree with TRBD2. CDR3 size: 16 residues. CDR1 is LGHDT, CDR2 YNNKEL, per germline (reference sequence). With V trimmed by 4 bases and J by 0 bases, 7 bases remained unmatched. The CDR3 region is CASSPIAGMSTDTQYF. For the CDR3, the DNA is TGTGCCAGCAGCCCTATAGCGGGTATGAGCACAGATACGCAGTATTTT.

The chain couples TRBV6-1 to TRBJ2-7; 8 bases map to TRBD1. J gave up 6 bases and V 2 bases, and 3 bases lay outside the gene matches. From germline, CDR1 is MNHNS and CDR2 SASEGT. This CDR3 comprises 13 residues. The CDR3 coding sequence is TGTGCCAGCAGTGAACAGGGGGCTGGCGAGCAGTACTTC. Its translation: CASSEQGAGEQYF.

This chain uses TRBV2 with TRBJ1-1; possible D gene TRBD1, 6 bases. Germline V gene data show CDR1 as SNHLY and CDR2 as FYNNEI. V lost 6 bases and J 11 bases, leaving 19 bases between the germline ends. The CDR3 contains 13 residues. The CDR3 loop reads CASRPLQGVKAFF. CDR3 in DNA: TGTGCCAGCAGGCCCTTACAGGGTGTTAAGGCTTTCTTT.

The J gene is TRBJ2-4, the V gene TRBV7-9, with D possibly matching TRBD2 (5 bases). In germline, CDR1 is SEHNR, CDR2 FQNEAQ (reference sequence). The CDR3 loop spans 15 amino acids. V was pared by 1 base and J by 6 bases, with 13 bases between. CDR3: CASSLELALGNIQYF. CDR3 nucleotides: TGTGCCAGCAGCTTAGAGCTAGCCCTCGGAAACATTCAGTACTTC.

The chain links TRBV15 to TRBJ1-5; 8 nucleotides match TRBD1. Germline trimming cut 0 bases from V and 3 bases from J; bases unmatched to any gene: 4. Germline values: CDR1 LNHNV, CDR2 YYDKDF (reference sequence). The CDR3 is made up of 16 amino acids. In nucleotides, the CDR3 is TGTGCCACCAGCAGAGAACAGGGGGAATACAATCAGCCCCAGCATTTT. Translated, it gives CATSREQGEYNQPQHF. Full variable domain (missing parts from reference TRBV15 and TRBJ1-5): DAMVIQNPRYQVTQFGKPVTLSCSQTLNHNVMYWYQQKSSQAPKLLFHYYDKDFNNEADTPDNFQSRRPNTSFCFLDIRSPGLGDTAMYLCATSREQGEYNQPQHFGDGTRLSIL.

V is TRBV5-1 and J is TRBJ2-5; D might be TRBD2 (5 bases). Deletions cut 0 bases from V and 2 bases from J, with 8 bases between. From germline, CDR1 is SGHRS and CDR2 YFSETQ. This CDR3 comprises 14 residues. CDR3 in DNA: TGCGCCAGCAGCTTGGTACGGGGTCAAGAGACCCAGTACTTC. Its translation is CASSLVRGQETQYF.

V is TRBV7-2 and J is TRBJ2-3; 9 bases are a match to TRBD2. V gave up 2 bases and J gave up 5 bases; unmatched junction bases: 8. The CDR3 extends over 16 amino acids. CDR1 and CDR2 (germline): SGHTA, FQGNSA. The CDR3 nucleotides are TGTGCCAGCAGCTTACAGGCTAGCGGGGCCCAAGATACGCAGTATTTT. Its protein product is CASSLQASGAQDTQYF.

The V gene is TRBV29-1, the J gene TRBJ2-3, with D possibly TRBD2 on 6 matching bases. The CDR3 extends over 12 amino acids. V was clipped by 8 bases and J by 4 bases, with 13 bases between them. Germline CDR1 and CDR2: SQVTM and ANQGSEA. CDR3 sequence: CSLRGGADTQYF. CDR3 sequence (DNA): TGCAGCCTTCGGGGCGGGGCAGATACGCAGTATTTT.

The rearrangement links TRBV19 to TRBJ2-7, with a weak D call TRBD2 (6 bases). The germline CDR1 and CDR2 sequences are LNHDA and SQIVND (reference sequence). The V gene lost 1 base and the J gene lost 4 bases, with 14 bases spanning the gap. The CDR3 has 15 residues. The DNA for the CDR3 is TGTGCCAGTAGTATAGGGTCGGCCGCGGGGTACGAGCAGTACTTC. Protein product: CASSIGSAAGYEQYF.